The clone carrying this T cell receptor (beta chain) was seen many times. The sample originates from a study of T cells in Graves' hyperthyroidism and ophthalmopathy. RNA transcripts served as the template for amplifying TCR beta CDR3 regions. The HTBI primer set drove a first-round RT-PCR of the TCR CDR3. TCRdb independently ran MiXCR on the multiplex PCR reads; one entry per CDR3 protein. The repertoire holds more than 450,000 distinct CDR3 sequences, with 11% to 15% as singletons. V was shortened by 4 bases and J by 0 bases, with 13 bases between the two germline ends. The CDR3 sequence is 15 residues long. Per germline, CDR1 GTSNPN and CDR2 SVGIG (reference sequence).

The receptor was derived from a woman aged 40 to 50 with Graves' hyperthyroidism. Sequenced input: blood. The chain combines TRBV30 with TRBJ1-5; D remains ambiguous. For the CDR3, the DNA is TGTGCCTGGACCCAAACGGGCATTAGCAATCAGCCCCAGCATTTT. Translating gives CAWTQTGISNQPQHF.